This TCR beta chain originates from a study of T cell repertoires in cytomegalovirus infection (dated by TCRdb to about 2019). With regard to the full study: Donor HLA type was relevant to the analysis, as public TCR beta signatures indicated carriage of CMV infection together with the matching HLA type. What the research found in general, with its limitations: Carriers of CMV infection plus the relevant HLA type were discriminated by the cumulative frequency of public TCR beta family members in the study cohort and in an independent roughly 340-donor cohort. The ex vivo response was dominated by HLA-C-restricted CMV-specific TCR beta clonotypes, which also provided the single most frequent clonotype in two of eight donors.

The CDR1 and CDR2 encoded by the germline V gene (reference sequence) are SEHNR and FQNEAQ. From the cysteine up to the phenylalanine, the CDR3 has a length of 16 residues. Of all the DNA, just the CDR3 is kept, 48 bases in frame from base 1. The germline ends are 16 bases apart after V is trimmed by 4 bases and J by 2 bases. The sequencer was an Illumina HiSeq 1500. TCRdb reprocessed the public reads (quality trimming at Q25 with fastp, clone calling with MiXCR) and kept in-frame beta chains. All rows with the same CDR3 protein become a single entry with the most common DNA and genes. Here the sample has roughly 320,000 distinct CDR3 sequences; 9.5% occur a single time. The top ten clonotypes cover roughly 4.5% of the sample. This clonotype has at least ten counts. Its antigen target is currently unknown. No qualities accompany the bases; no much larger clone lies one base away.

Recombination joined TRBV7-9 with TRBJ2-3, with a tentative D call of TRBD1 or TRBD2, each matching 5 bases. Sequenced input: PBMCs. This sequence originates from a human donor in good health (CMV status not recorded). Some clones in this sample may be carry-over from other donors' samples. The CDR3 is CASSSRWSGHTDTQYF. The DNA reads as follows: TGTGCCAGCAGCTCGAGATGGTCGGGGCACACAGATACGCAGTATTTT.